Listed below are T cell receptor beta chains from one sample, sequenced in a study of blood T cell repertoires in COVID-19. Using immunoSEQ multiplex PCR, the repertoire was profiled, and TCRdb retains in-frame clones only, with some absent. Of hundreds of thousands of clones in the sample, approximately 90% are singletons; the top ten hold roughly 2%. Sequencing was carried out using peripheral blood. The receptors derive from a woman between 45 and 65 years old who had recovered from COVID-19. CDR3s include the opening cysteine and the closing phenylalanine or tryptophan. The D gene is left open where the match is weak. Clone size is shown for a subset of rows, as once, few, many or a class of expanded clone.

clone_size | d_call | j_call | v_call | cdr3_nt | cdr3_aa
NA | NA | TRBJ1-1 | TRBV7-2 | TGTGCCAGCAGCTTAGTTGTCGCGGCAGGGTATGCTTTCTTT | CASSLVVAAGYAFF
NA | TRBD1 | TRBJ1-2 | TRBV29-1 | TGCAGCGTTTCGGACAGGCGGCCCCCAAAAAACTATGGCTACACCTTC | CSVSDRRPPKNYGYTF
NA | NA | TRBJ2-7 | TRBV18 | TGTGCCAGCTCAGGGACTGAGTCAACACGTCTCGAGCAGTACTTC | CASSGTESTRLEQYF
NA | TRBD1 | TRBJ1-2 | TRBV27 | TGTGCCAGCAGTTTTCAGGCCACGCCGGGACAGGGGGCGCTGGGCTATGGCTACACCTTC | CASSFQATPGQGALGYGYTF
NA | TRBD2 | TRBJ2-5 | TRBV7-3 | TGTGCCAGCAGCTTAACGGGGCTAGCGGGGTCACAAGAGACCCAGTACTTC | CASSLTGLAGSQETQYF
NA | TRBD1 | TRBJ2-5 | TRBV7-7 | TGTGCAGCCGGACAGGGCGGGACCCAGTACTTC | CAAGQGGTQYF
few | TRBD2 | TRBJ2-5 | TRBV7-9 | TGTGCCAGCAGCACACTAGCGGGAGGGCCGGAGACCCAGTACTTC | CASSTLAGGPETQYF
NA | NA | TRBJ1-2 | TRBV25-1 | TGTGCCAGCAGTGGGCTTTCTTTTAACTATGGCTACACCTTC | CASSGLSFNYGYTF
few | TRBD1 | TRBJ1-6 | TRBV19 | TGTGCCAGTAGTCATCCGGGACAGGGAGCCTCACCCCTCCACTTT | CASSHPGQGASPLHF
NA | NA | TRBJ1-2 | TRBV7-2 | TGTGCCAGCAGCCCCGTCGGGGTGGGGAGGGGTGGCTACACCTTC | CASSPVGVGRGGYTF
NA | TRBD1 | TRBJ2-1 | TRBV11-3 | TGTGCCAGCAGCTTAGATGGATGGTACAACAGGGGAACCCCTGAGCAGTTCTTC | CASSLDGWYNRGTPEQFF
NA | NA | TRBJ2-2 | TRBV5-5 | TGTGCCAGCAGCTTGTATGATCGGGGGAAAGCGAACACCGGGGAGCTGTTTTTT | CASSLYDRGKANTGELFF
NA | TRBD2 | TRBJ2-1 | TRBV7-3 | TGTGCCAGCAGCTTAGCTAGCGGGAGTTCTTACAATGAGCAGTTCTTC | CASSLASGSSYNEQFF
NA | TRBD1 | TRBJ1-1 | TRBV5-1 | TGCGCCAGCAGCTTAGACAGGGGTCTAACTGAAGCTTTCTTT | CASSLDRGLTEAFF
NA | TRBD1 | TRBJ1-2 | TRBV3-1/TRBV3-2 | TGTGCCAGCAGCCGTGGGACAGCTAACTATGGCTACACCTTC | CASSRGTANYGYTF
many | TRBD1 | TRBJ1-6 | TRBV5-1 | TGCGCCAGCACCCTAGGGTACCGGGACAGGGACTCACCCCTCCACTTT | CASTLGYRDRDSPLHF
NA | NA | TRBJ1-2 | TRBV20-1 | TGCAGTGCTAGTGCGATCACTAGCGGCTACACCTTC | CSASAITSGYTF
NA | NA | TRBJ2-3 | TRBV9 | TGTGCCAGCAGCAGCACTACAGGGTTGGATACGCAGTATTTT | CASSSTTGLDTQYF
NA | TRBD2 | TRBJ2-7 | TRBV19 | TGTGCAGCGGGGTCCTCCTACGAGCAGTACTTC | CAAGSSYEQYF
NA | NA | TRBJ1-1 | TRBV6-5 | TGTGCCAGCAGTACAGCCCTGAACACTGAAGCTTTCTTT | CASSTALNTEAFF
NA | TRBD2 | TRBJ2-1 | TRBV12-3/TRBV12-4 | TGTGCCAGCAGCCAGGTAGCGGGCTGGGAGCAGTTCTTC | CASSQVAGWEQFF
NA | NA | TRBJ1-6 | TRBV6-5 | TGTGCCAGCAGCCGACCGGGTCAGCCTAATTCACCCCTCCACTTT | CASSRPGQPNSPLHF
NA | TRBD2 | TRBJ2-3 | TRBV3-1/TRBV3-2 | TGTGCCAGCAGGACTAGCGGAAGAACAGATACGCAGTATTTT | CASRTSGRTDTQYF
NA | NA | TRBJ1-2 | TRBV18 | TGTGCCAGCTCACCGCCGGGCTATGGCTACACCTTC | CASSPPGYGYTF
NA | NA | TRBJ1-2 | TRBV30 | TGTGCCTGGGGAGATGGCGGGGGACCTAACTATGGCTACACCTTC | CAWGDGGGPNYGYTF
NA | NA | TRBJ1-1 | TRBV27 | TGTGCCAGCAGTTTAAAGGGCCAGGGAGGAACTGAAGCTTTCTTT | CASSLKGQGGTEAFF
NA | NA | TRBJ1-1 | TRBV20-1 | TGCAGTGCTAGCGGGGGAAAAGCTTTCTTT | CSASGGKAFF
NA | TRBD2 | TRBJ2-1 | TRBV10-3 | TGTGCCATCAGTGAGTCGAAGAGGACTAGAGGTGAGCAGTTCTTC | CAISESKRTRGEQFF
NA | NA | TRBJ2-7 | TRBV13 | TGTGCCAGCAGCCCCCGCGGGCCTAGGGTAGACGAGCAGTACTTC | CASSPRGPRVDEQYF
many | TRBD1 | TRBJ1-2 | TRBV30 | TGTGCCCTCTATATGAGACAGGGGACGGGTAACTATGGCTACACCTTC | CALYMRQGTGNYGYTF
NA | NA | TRBJ2-5 | TRBV7-8 | TGTGCCAGCAGCTTAGCTCGTCTAGGGGGAGAGACCCAGTACTTC | CASSLARLGGETQYF
NA | NA | TRBJ2-7 | TRBV19 | TGTGCCAGTAGTGTTGTGGGCGACGGGGCCTACGAGCAGTACTTC | CASSVVGDGAYEQYF
NA | TRBD1 | TRBJ1-2 | TRBV28 | TGTGCCAGCAGTTTATTACCATCCGCAGGGGGATATGGCTACACCTTC | CASSLLPSAGGYGYTF
NA | TRBD1 | TRBJ2-7 | TRBV5-4 | TGTGCCAGCAGCCCGGGACAGGGGACCTCCTACGAGCAGTACTTC | CASSPGQGTSYEQYF
NA | NA | TRBJ2-7 | TRBV15 | TGTGCCACCAGCAGAGATCAGGGGCCCTACGAGCAGTACTTC | CATSRDQGPYEQYF
many | TRBD1 | TRBJ2-7 | TRBV30 | TGTGCCTGGCCACTCGGCCGACAGGGAATCTACGAGCAGTACTTC | CAWPLGRQGIYEQYF